This T cell receptor (beta chain) emerged from a study of blood T cell repertoires in COVID-19. Study overall: Samples representing acute and convalescent COVID-19 were sourced from the United States, Italy and Spain. Sources were T cells, B-cell-depleted T cells, or PBMCs; the material itself was cDNA or gDNA.

The CDR3 sequence is 14 residues long. Germline V gene data show CDR1 as MDHEN and CDR2 as SYDVKM. Trimming removed 5 bases from V and 4 bases from J; junction bases left unmatched: 4. Clinical history reported by participants formed the basis on which cohorts were assigned. All exposed participants met a person with COVID-19 within 2 weeks before entering the study. Produced via immunoSEQ multiplex PCR; TCRdb's table is partial and in-frame only. The sample records about 300,000 clones, 75% to 90% being singletons. This TCR was recovered from a woman under 40 who had been exposed to COVID-19. The chain has TRBV28 and TRBJ2-3, with 9 bases lining up with TRBD2. The sample taken for sequencing was PBMCs or T cells enriched from blood (not recorded which). The CDR3 loop is CASSPTSGADTQYF. Written as DNA, the CDR3 is TGTGCCAGCAGTCCGACTAGCGGAGCAGATACGCAGTATTTT.